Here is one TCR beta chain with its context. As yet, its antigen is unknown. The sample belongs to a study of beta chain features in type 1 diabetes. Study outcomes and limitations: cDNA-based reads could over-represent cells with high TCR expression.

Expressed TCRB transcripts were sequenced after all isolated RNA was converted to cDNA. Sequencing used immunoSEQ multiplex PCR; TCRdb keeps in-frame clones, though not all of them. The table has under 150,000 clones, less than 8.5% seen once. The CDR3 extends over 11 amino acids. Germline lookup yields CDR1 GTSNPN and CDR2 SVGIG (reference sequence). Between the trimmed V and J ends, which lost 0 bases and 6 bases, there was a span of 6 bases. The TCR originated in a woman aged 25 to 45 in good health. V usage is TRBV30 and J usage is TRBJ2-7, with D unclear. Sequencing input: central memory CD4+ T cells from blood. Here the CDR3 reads CAWSVNREQYF. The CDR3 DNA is TGTGCCTGGAGTGTTAATCGCGAGCAGTACTTC.